Reported below is one T cell receptor beta chain. This CDR3 comprises 16 residues. With V trimmed by 5 bases and J by 8 bases, 13 bases remained unmatched. Germline loops: CDR1 SGHTA, CDR2 FQGNSA. This entry belongs to a study of blood T cell repertoires in COVID-19. At the level of the study: The United States, Italy and Spain supplied acute and convalescent COVID-19 samples. PBMCs, B-cell-depleted T cells, or T cells were the source of the cDNA or gDNA that made up the material.

In the original processing: Nucleated cell counts were estimated from reference gene primer amplification. Clones were sequenced by immunoSEQ multiplex PCR, and TCRdb holds only the in-frame ones, with some missing. The DNA was the basis for D and trimming; V, J and clone size are from that table. This sample has more than 400,000 clones; 80% to 90% occur once, and the top ten carry approximately 3.2%. The sequencing input was peripheral blood. This chain links TRBV7-2 with TRBJ2-1, with 9 bases identical to TRBD2. This sequence originates from a human donor in a cohort sampled during active COVID-19. The CDR3 sequence is CASSQGRGRAKDEQFF. CDR3 DNA: TGTGCCAGCAGCCAGGGTCGCGGGAGGGCCAAAGATGAGCAGTTCTTC.